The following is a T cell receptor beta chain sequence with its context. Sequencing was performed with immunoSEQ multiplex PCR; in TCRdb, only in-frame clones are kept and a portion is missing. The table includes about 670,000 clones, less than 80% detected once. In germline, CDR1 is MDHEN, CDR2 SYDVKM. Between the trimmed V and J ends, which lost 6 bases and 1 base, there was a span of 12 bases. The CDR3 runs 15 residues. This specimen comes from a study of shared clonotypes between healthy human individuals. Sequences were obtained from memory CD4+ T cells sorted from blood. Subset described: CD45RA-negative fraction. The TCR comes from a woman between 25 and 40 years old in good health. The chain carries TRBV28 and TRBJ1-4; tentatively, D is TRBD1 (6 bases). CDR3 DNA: TGTGCCAGCAGCCCTGGGGGGCTAACTAATGAAAAACTGTTTTTT. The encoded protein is CASSPGGLTNEKLFF.